This T cell receptor beta chain was found in a study of blood T cells in healthy people across ages. This clonotype was found a few times. The antigen is unknown. A J-beta primer mix and a sample-barcoded 5' primer were used in a second PCR of roughly 7 to 12 cycles. MiXCR was run by TCRdb on the 5' RACE reads, yielding one entry per CDR3 protein. The table lists over a million distinct CDR3 sequences, 35% to 50% of them singletons. Study outcomes and limitations: Fewer expanded clones and more diversity marked long-lived versus aged donors. Strong correlation linked observed beta diversity and percent naive T cells.

Germline loops: CDR1 MNHEY, CDR2 SVGAGI. The CDR3 runs to 17 residues. Trimming took 4 bases from V and 1 from J; bases not matched to a gene: 8. This chain uses TRBV6-5 with TRBJ2-3; 10 nucleotides line up with TRBD1. The clonotype was recovered from a woman in her sixties or seventies in good health. Material: blood. The DNA for the CDR3 is TGTGCCAGCAGTTTTTTGCCCGGGACAGGGGGCACAGATACGCAGTATTTT. Its protein is CASSFLPGTGGTDTQYF.